Presented here are 17 T cell receptor beta chains from one specimen sequenced in a study of blood T cell repertoires in COVID-19 (dated by TCRdb to the early 2020s). Libraries were made using the immunoSEQ multiplex PCR assay. TCRdb provides this immuneACCESS table in a form limited to in-frame rearrangements. Some clones are lacking; in checked studies, under half of them reflect an unresolved V gene, and why the rest are absent is not known. This sample has 180,000 or so clones in its table, and 88% of those were observed once. The ten largest clonotypes hold 3.5% to 5% of the sample. Sequenced input: peripheral blood. The receptors shown here come from a woman in her twenties or thirties with acute or convalescent COVID-19.

The chain recombines TRBV30 with TRBJ2-2; a weak D match, TRBD1 (5 bases). CDR1 is GTSNPN and CDR2 is SVGIG in the germline V gene (reference sequence). V was pared by 3 bases and J by 4 bases, with 15 bases between. The CDR3 is 15 amino acids. CDR3 region: CAWREETVLTGELFF. DNA for the CDR3: TGTGCCTGGAGAGAGGAGACAGTTCTCACCGGGGAGCTGTTTTTT.

This clone has a handful of counts. The V gene is TRBV6-5, the J gene TRBJ1-4; D is unclear. CDR1 MNHEY and CDR2 SVGAGI come from the germline V gene. Trimming removed 7 bases from V and 7 bases from J, with 16 bases in between. The CDR3 is made up of 14 amino acids. The CDR3, as DNA: TGTGCCAGCACACGAGGGCCAGCCAGTGAAAAACTGTTTTTT. It yields the protein CASTRGPASEKLFF.

V gene TRBV11-2 combines with J gene TRBJ2-7, with D perhaps matching TRBD1 (6 bases). Germline V gene sequence: CDR1 SGHAT, CDR2 FQNNGV. The CDR3 runs to 14 residues. V shed 4 bases and J shed 2 bases, with 12 bases lying between them. The CDR3 region is CASSSRDKAYEQYF. In DNA form, the CDR3 reads TGTGCCAGCAGCTCACGGGACAAAGCCTACGAGCAGTACTTC.

In regard to this clone: An end of the junction does not agree with germline; a read error may underlie this. DNA for the CDR3: TGCGCCCGCAGCCGACAGGGACGGACTGAAGCTTTCTTT. Protein product: CARSRQGRTEAFF. The rearrangement joins TRBV10-1 to TRBJ1-1; TRBD1 matches at 7 bases. Germline V gene sequence: CDR1 WNHNN, CDR2 SYGVQD (reference sequence). CDR3 size: 13 residues.

This clone showed up just once. The chain recombines TRBV2 with TRBJ2-5; D is unclear. The CDR3 spans 14 residues. Deletions cut 2 bases from V and 1 base from J, with 8 bases between. Germline CDR1 SNHLY, CDR2 FYNNEI. The CDR3 spells CASSEWYSQETQYF. DNA of the CDR3: TGTGCCAGCAGTGAATGGTACAGCCAAGAGACCCAGTACTTC.

The gene calls are TRBV30 and TRBJ2-1; TRBD1 agrees at 7 bases. The germline V gene has CDR1 GTSNPN and CDR2 SVGIG (reference sequence). This CDR3 comprises 17 residues. Unmatched junction bases numbered 13, after V lost 2 bases and J lost 3 bases. CDR3 DNA: TGTGCCTGGAGTCAGCGGACCGGGACAGCTGTCTACAATGAGCAGTTCTTC. This codes for CAWSQRTGTAVYNEQFF.

This chain connects TRBV7-9 to TRBJ1-1, with unresolved D. V was trimmed by 5 bases and J by 3 bases, leaving 4 bases between them. This CDR3 has 11 residues. Germline lookup yields CDR1 SEHNR and CDR2 FQNEAQ (reference sequence). The CDR3 DNA reads as TGTGCCAGCAGCCCCGACACTGAAGCTTTCTTT. This codes for CASSPDTEAFF.

V usage is TRBV28 and J usage is TRBJ1-2; D is ambiguous. V shed 4 bases and J shed 8 bases, with 17 bases lying between them. Germline lookup yields CDR1 MDHEN and CDR2 SYDVKM. The CDR3 is made up of 14 amino acids. The CDR3 sequence: CASSSSGPTWGYTF. As DNA, the CDR3 is TGTGCCAGCAGTTCTAGCGGTCCTACGTGGGGCTACACCTTC.

V gene TRBV19 combines with J gene TRBJ1-5, with D unresolved. Germline V gene lookup returns CDR1 LNHDA and CDR2 SQIVND (reference sequence). This CDR3 spans 12 amino acids. V shed 6 bases and J shed 3 bases, with 6 bases lying between them. Here the CDR3 reads CASSPSNQPQHF. CDR3 DNA: TGTGCCAGTAGCCCCTCCAATCAGCCCCAGCATTTT.

The chain carries TRBV5-1 and TRBJ2-3, with D perhaps matching TRBD1 (5 bases). V was cut by 4 bases and J by 6 bases, with 15 bases left in between. Germline CDR1 and CDR2: SGHRS and YFSETQ. The CDR3 covers 14 residues. The CDR3 DNA reads as TGCGCCAGCAGCCAGGGCTATCAGTGGGATACGCAGTATTTT. Its translation: CASSQGYQWDTQYF.

V gene TRBV19 combines with J gene TRBJ1-1, with no clear D. Germline V gene lookup returns CDR1 LNHDA and CDR2 SQIVND (reference sequence). With 3 bases removed from V and 4 bases from J, the gap between germline ends came to 12 bases. The CDR3 contains 14 residues. The CDR3 protein is CASSMVSFSTEAFF. DNA for the CDR3: TGTGCCAGTAGTATGGTGTCCTTCAGCACTGAAGCTTTCTTT.

The gene calls are TRBV6-5 and TRBJ2-7, with 7 bases matching TRBD1. Germline loops: CDR1 MNHEY, CDR2 SVGAGI. The CDR3 extends over 12 amino acids. The V gene end was trimmed by 7 bases and the J gene end by 4 bases; junction bases not matched to a gene: 4. CDR3 coding DNA: TGTGCCAGCACCGACAGGGAATACGAGCAGTACTTC. It translates to CASTDREYEQYF.

The chain combines TRBV5-1 with TRBJ2-3; D remains unclear. The V gene lost 2 bases and the J gene lost 6 bases, with 13 bases spanning the gap. Germline V gene lookup returns CDR1 SGHRS and CDR2 YFSETQ. The CDR3 is 14 amino acids. The CDR3 coding sequence is TGCGCCAGCAGCTTCCGACGCGGAGCGGATACGCAGTATTTT. Residues: CASSFRRGADTQYF.

This sequence joins TRBV28 and TRBJ1-1; 10 positions match TRBD1. CDR1 is MDHEN and CDR2 is SYDVKM in the germline V gene. The V segment lost 2 bases and the J segment 11 bases; nucleotides outside the gene matches: 5. The CDR3 is made up of 13 amino acids. The CDR3 bases are TGTGCCAGCAGTTTACCGGGACAGGGGATGGCTTTCTTT. Protein sequence: CASSLPGQGMAFF.

The J gene is TRBJ2-5, the V gene TRBV7-8; perhaps TRBD1 as D (6 bases). The CDR3 is 16 residues long. The V gene lost 1 base and the J gene lost 7 bases, with 19 bases spanning the gap. In germline, CDR1 is SGHVS, CDR2 FQNEAQ. The CDR3, as DNA: TGTGCCAGCAGCTTAGTCGGGGCAGGGGTAGGGGTGACCCAGTACTTC. Translating gives CASSLVGAGVGVTQYF.

The gene calls are TRBV5-1 and TRBJ2-7, with TRBD1 as a possible D gene (6 bases). Germline V lookup: CDR1 SGHRS, CDR2 YFSETQ. V lost 7 bases to trimming and J lost 2 bases, with 13 bases between them. The CDR3 runs 13 residues. Here the CDR3 reads CASRTASPYEQYF. CDR3 sequence (DNA): TGCGCCAGCCGGACAGCCTCCCCCTACGAGCAGTACTTC.

This rearrangement joins TRBV11-2 to TRBJ1-2; D remains unclear. With 7 bases removed from V and 8 bases from J, the gap between germline ends came to 11 bases. The CDR3 has 11 amino acids. CDR1 and CDR2 from the germline V gene are SGHAT and FQNNGV. The CDR3 loop is CASTRGNGYTF. The CDR3 nucleotides read TGTGCCAGCACCCGGGGTAACGGCTACACCTTC.